This T cell receptor (beta chain) originates from a study of regulatory T cells in long-lasting Graves disease. Study context: Less than 3 months of antithyroid drugs had been taken by newly diagnosed Graves' patients. Study-level points and caveats: Persistent patients shared more public clonotypes (roughly 2,800) than new patients (roughly 1,000).

On this clonotype: The antigen is not known.

Sequencing libraries for TCR beta were prepared with iRepertoire HTBI primers and Arm-PCR of CDR3 regions. Authors' analysis steps: Identification across samples found about 65 TRBV and around 15 TRBJ segments. TCRdb independently ran MiXCR on the multiplex PCR reads; one entry per CDR3 protein. For this entry, the V and J calls and clone size follow TCRdb and not the study's own pipeline. The data show under 500,000 distinct CDR3 sequences, about 16% seen once. This sample's time point: newly diagnosed GD, antithyroid drugs for less than 3 months. From PBMCs, RNA was extracted and then used to make the TCR library. V shed 5 bases, J shed 3 bases, and the junction held 4 bases outside the gene matches. Looked up from germline, CDR1 is SQVTM and CDR2 is ANQGSEA. The CDR3 has 12 residues. These records were also assigned to another study, of T cells in Graves' hyperthyroidism and ophthalmopathy. That work states: First-round RT-PCR of the TCR CDR3 relied on the HTBI primer set.

Specimen: peripheral blood mononuclear cells (PBMCs), collected at new diagnosis, from a patient treated with antithyroid drugs. The chain has TRBV29-1 and TRBJ2-7; TRBD1 matches at 7 bases. The receptor's source is a woman in her twenties or thirties with Graves disease. In DNA form, the CDR3 reads TGCAGCGTTATCCGGGACAGCTACGAGCAGTACTTC. It yields the protein CSVIRDSYEQYF.